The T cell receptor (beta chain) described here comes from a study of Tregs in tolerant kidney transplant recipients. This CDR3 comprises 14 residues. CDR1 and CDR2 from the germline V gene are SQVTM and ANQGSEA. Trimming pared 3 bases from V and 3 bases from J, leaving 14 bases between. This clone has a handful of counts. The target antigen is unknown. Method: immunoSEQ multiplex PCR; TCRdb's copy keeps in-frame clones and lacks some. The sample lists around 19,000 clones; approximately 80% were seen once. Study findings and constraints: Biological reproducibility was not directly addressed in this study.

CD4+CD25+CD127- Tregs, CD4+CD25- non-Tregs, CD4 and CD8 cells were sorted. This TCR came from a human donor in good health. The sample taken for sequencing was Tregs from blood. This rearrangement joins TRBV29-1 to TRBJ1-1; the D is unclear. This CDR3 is CSVEVGFVDTEAFF. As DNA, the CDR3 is TGCAGCGTTGAGGTGGGGTTTGTCGACACTGAAGCTTTCTTT. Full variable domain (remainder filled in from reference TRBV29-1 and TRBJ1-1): SAVISQKPSRDICQRGTSLTIQCQVDSQVTMMFWYRQQPGQSLTLIATANQGSEATYESGFVIDKFPISRPNLTFSTLTVSNMSPEDSSIYLCSVEVGFVDTEAFFGQGTRLTVV.